The 12 T cell receptor beta chains below come from one sample, sequenced in a study of cytomegalovirus exposure and HLA in healthy donors. Vbeta (60) and Jbeta (13) primers were used in the PCR. Profiled with immunoSEQ multiplex PCR; TCRdb holds only in-frame clones, not every one. This repertoire shows roughly 180,000 clones, about 81% found once; its top ten account for just over 2%. The source material was PBMCs. All receptors come from a woman under 30 in good health and CMV-seropositive.

This sequence joins TRBV9 and TRBJ1-2; TRBD1 aligns across 8 bases. J lost 0 bases, V lost 3 bases, and 1 base had no gene match. This CDR3 is built from 14 residues. Germline values: CDR1 SGDLS, CDR2 YYNGEE. CDR3 residues: CASSGQGTNYGYTF. The DNA for the CDR3 is TGTGCCAGCAGCGGACAGGGGACTAACTATGGCTACACCTTC.

The gene calls are TRBV6-6 and TRBJ2-7; D uncertain. The CDR3 is made up of 14 amino acids. Germline lookup yields CDR1 MNHNY and CDR2 SVGAGI (reference sequence). Trimming took 0 bases from V and 3 from J, leaving 9 bases between them. CDR3 amino acids: CASSYSPENYEQYV. CDR3 in DNA: TGTGCCAGCAGTTACTCCCCAGAGAACTACGAGCAGTACGTC.

The chain couples TRBV5-1 to TRBJ1-2; 8 bases align to TRBD1. The CDR3 loop spans 13 amino acids. The V gene's germline CDR1 is SGHRS and CDR2 YFSETQ. V trimming: 1 base; J trimming: 6 bases; junction bases outside the gene matches: 2. The CDR3 loop reads CASSLSGGDGYTF. In nucleotides, the CDR3 is TGCGCCAGCAGCTTGTCAGGGGGCGATGGCTACACCTTC.

V is TRBV9 and J is TRBJ2-1; 12 bases map to TRBD2. CDR3 length equals 16 residues. The J segment lost 4 bases and the V segment lost 4 bases, leaving 6 bases of the junction unmatched. The germline V gene has CDR1 SGDLS and CDR2 YYNGEE. The CDR3 DNA reads TGTGCCAGCAGCCCACGACTAGCGGGGGATTACAATGAGCAGTTCTTC. Residues: CASSPRLAGDYNEQFF.

The CDR3 nucleotides read TGTGCCAGTACCACAGGTAATGAGCAGTTCTTC. Protein product: CASTTGNEQFF. The rearrangement joins TRBV19 to TRBJ2-1; a possible D gene is TRBD1 (5 bases). The germline V and J ends were trimmed by 7 bases and 7 bases, with 8 bases remaining between them. The CDR3 has 11 amino acids. Germline V lookup: CDR1 LNHDA, CDR2 SQIVND (reference sequence).

The CDR3 protein is CATSGAGGYGYTF. CDR3 in DNA: TGTGCCACCAGCGGAGCTGGCGGATATGGCTACACCTTC. The rearrangement uses TRBV15 and TRBJ1-2; D gene uncertain. The germline V and J ends were trimmed by 5 bases and 5 bases, with 12 bases remaining between them. The CDR3 contains 13 residues. From germline, CDR1 is LNHNV and CDR2 YYDKDF (reference sequence).

The genes are TRBV18 and TRBJ2-5, with D possibly TRBD2 on 6 matching bases. The CDR3 runs 15 residues. V dropped 1 base and J dropped 4 bases, with 13 bases sitting between them. Germline V gives CDR1 KGHSH, CDR2 LQKENI. Here the CDR3 reads CASSPQREAAETQYF. DNA for the CDR3: TGTGCCAGCTCACCACAGAGGGAGGCGGCAGAGACCCAGTACTTC.

This chain uses TRBV2 with TRBJ1-2; 11 bases are shared with TRBD1. Per germline, CDR1 SNHLY and CDR2 FYNNEI. J gave up 5 bases and V 5 bases, and 7 bases lay outside the gene matches. The CDR3 spans 15 residues. In DNA form, the CDR3 reads TGTGCCAGCAGTAAGGATCGGGACAGGGGGTATGGCTACACCTTC. It specifies CASSKDRDRGYGYTF. Full variable domain (outside the CDR3, taken from reference TRBV2 and TRBJ1-2): EPEVTQTPSHQVTQMGQEVILRCVPISNHLYFYWYRQILGQKVEFLVSFYNNEISEKSEIFDDQFSVERPDGSNFTLKIRSTKLEDSAMYFCASSKDRDRGYGYTFGSGTRLTVV.

V and J are TRBV29-1 and TRBJ2-1; 14 bases agree with TRBD2. With 6 bases clipped from V and 4 bases from J, the junction kept 2 bases outside the gene matches. The CDR3 is 14 amino acids. The germline V gene has CDR1 SQVTM and CDR2 ANQGSEA. This CDR3 is CSVRLAGGYNEQFF. CDR3 bases: TGCAGCGTAAGACTAGCGGGGGGGTACAATGAGCAGTTCTTC.

This clone was found a few times. The gene calls are TRBV7-2 and TRBJ1-2; no clear D gene. The CDR3 is 16 amino acids. Trimming removed 0 bases at V and 0 bases at J, with 11 bases between. Germline lookup yields CDR1 SGHTA and CDR2 FQGNSA. The CDR3 sequence is CASSLASGNTNYGYTF. For the CDR3, the DNA is TGTGCCAGCAGCTTAGCATCCGGGAACACTAACTATGGCTACACCTTC.

The rearrangement uses TRBV6-1 and TRBJ2-4; D perhaps matches TRBD1 (5 bases). CDR3 length: 18 residues. V lost 0 bases and J lost 2, with 17 bases in between. Per the germline V gene, CDR1 is MNHNS and CDR2 is SASEGT. CDR3 in amino acids: CASSEAETDGLPKNIQYF. As DNA, the CDR3 is TGTGCCAGCAGTGAAGCTGAGACAGACGGGTTGCCCAAAAACATTCAGTACTTC.

The V and J genes are TRBV6-1 and TRBJ2-2; 8 bases are a match to TRBD1. This CDR3 has 19 amino acids. J lost 1 base, V lost 2 bases, and 12 bases had no gene match. In germline, CDR1 is MNHNS, CDR2 SASEGT. The CDR3 bases are TGTGCCAGCAGTGAACATCGGCGGACAGGGCCCGAGAACACCGGGGAGCTGTTTTTT. Translating it yields CASSEHRRTGPENTGELFF.